These T cell receptor beta chains were read from a single sample in a study of lymphopenia after photon versus proton radiotherapy. Measured with immunoSEQ multiplex PCR; TCRdb has only the in-frame clones, and not every one. The sample carries 15,000 or so clones, 84% recorded once. The sample here was peripheral blood, taken from a patient treated with proton-based radiotherapy. These receptors came from a man in his 70s with pancreatic cancer. Both conserved end residues are part of each CDR3. Only some rows state a clone size, as once, few, many or a class for expanded clones.

V	size	J	CDR3
TRBV7-2	NA	TRBJ2-5	CASSTGGYQETQYF
TRBV19	NA	TRBJ1-1	CASSRRGRAEAFF
TRBV9	NA	TRBJ2-5	CASSVGTGVVQETQYF
TRBV2	large	TRBJ1-1	CASSENWGTEAFF
TRBV20-1	NA	TRBJ1-1	CSALQGTEAFF
TRBV6-6	NA	TRBJ2-7	CASRGRGYEQYF
TRBV5-1	NA	TRBJ2-5	CASSLQGRGKETQYF
TRBV6-5	NA	TRBJ1-5	CASSYDRQGAQHF
TRBV29-1	NA	TRBJ2-1	CSAGQGANEQFF
TRBV11-2	NA	TRBJ2-1	CASSLRTSGGWEQFF
TRBV14	NA	TRBJ1-2	CASSHTGKEYYGYTF
TRBV27	once	TRBJ1-2	CASSPPGQVAFRWYGYTF
TRBV7-2	NA	TRBJ2-7	CASSLDPRAYEQYF
TRBV19	NA	TRBJ2-1	CASSTGTSGRFVEQFF
TRBV20-1	NA	TRBJ1-2	CSGWGGEDYTF
TRBV11-2	NA	TRBJ1-3	CASSLGGPGNTIYF
TRBV29-1	NA	TRBJ1-1	CSVMGQPNTEAFF
TRBV5-1	NA	TRBJ1-1	CASSQDIGTGAREAFF
TRBV14	NA	TRBJ1-1	CASSPHRDSGAFF
TRBV6-4	NA	TRBJ2-2	CASTQELNTGELFF
TRBV7-3	NA	TRBJ2-5	CASSPTSGGETQYF
TRBV18	NA	TRBJ1-4	CASSPVRDRGSEKLFF
TRBV5-1	NA	TRBJ1-2	CASSSRDSRANYGYTF
TRBV16	NA	NA	CASSLQRALEQYF
TRBV4-1	NA	TRBJ2-2	CASSRTSGGTGTGELFF
TRBV9	NA	TRBJ2-7	CASSVGTGGSYEQYF
TRBV7-9	NA	TRBJ1-4	CASSRGAGGDEKLFF
TRBV29-1	once	TRBJ2-3	CSVGTGAHSTDTQYF
TRBV14	NA	TRBJ1-3	CASSPGQLSSGNTIYF
TRBV5-5	NA	TRBJ2-7	CASSLVGYEQYF
TRBV19	NA	TRBJ2-2	CASSAIQSNTGELFF
TRBV6-1	NA	TRBJ1-1	CASSAPGWRLNTEAFF
TRBV12-5	NA	TRBJ2-5	CASGSGNVETQYF
TRBV19	NA	TRBJ2-7	CASSPSGDRLYEQYF
TRBV30	NA	TRBJ1-1	CAWVGQAASYTEAFF
TRBV10-3	NA	TRBJ1-2	CAISETGSYDYTF
TRBV29-1	NA	TRBJ1-1	CSGTLPGRTTEAFF
TRBV19	NA	TRBJ1-2	CASKNSLYGYTF
TRBV18	NA	TRBJ1-4	CASSQTGGGEKLFF
TRBV5-4	NA	TRBJ2-3	CASSKAGASTDTQYF
TRBV27	NA	TRBJ2-7	CASRLVAGGYEQYF
TRBV6-1	NA	TRBJ1-2	CASSSDRGRGGYTF
TRBV20-1	NA	TRBJ1-2	CSASLEGGYTF
TRBV30	few	TRBJ1-1	CAWGQNTEAFF
TRBV7-9	few	TRBJ1-2	CASSLDGEYGYTF
TRBV9	few	TRBJ2-2	CASSVAAGTSGGELFF
TRBV10-3	NA	TRBJ2-7	CAISENRGWEQYF
TRBV2	once	TRBJ1-5	CASSVETGGYSNQPQHF
TRBV30	NA	TRBJ2-7	CAWSVPRQLSYEQYF
TRBV11-1	NA	TRBJ2-7	CASSENYEQYF
TRBV5-8	NA	TRBJ1-5	CASSSGTGRGGSNQPQHF
TRBV6-4	NA	TRBJ2-1	CASSGPAGVPYNEQFF
TRBV6-5	NA	TRBJ2-1	CASSYSGARGYNEQFF
TRBV7-9	NA	TRBJ1-6	CASSLGGARNSPLHF
TRBV29-1	NA	TRBJ1-1	CSVEAGGTGVGGRKAFF
TRBV11-2	NA	TRBJ2-7	CASSPLGNYEQYF